This T cell receptor beta chain was sequenced during a study of cytomegalovirus exposure and HLA in healthy donors. Notes on the study in general: TCR sequences were mostly rare, though some public TCRs occurred in many donors.

Of note for this clone: Its target is not known.

While unrecorded immune exposures were likely, the donors were nominally healthy when sampled. Primers: 60 Vbeta forward and 13 Jbeta reverse. Clones were sequenced by immunoSEQ multiplex PCR, and TCRdb holds only the in-frame ones, with some missing. The sample holds 80,000 to 100,000 clones, roughly 70% seen once. The sequenced sample consisted of PBMCs. This clonotype originated in a man younger than 45 in good health and CMV-seropositive.

The CDR3 nucleotides read TGTGCCAGCAGCACTCCTAAGCGGGGGGTATGGGAGACCCAGTACTTC. This sequence encodes CASSTPKRGVWETQYF. J is TRBJ2-5 and V is TRBV28; 9 bases line up with TRBD2. The CDR3 has 16 residues. The J segment lost 5 bases and the V segment lost 6 bases, leaving 13 bases of the junction unmatched. The germline V gene encodes CDR1 MDHEN and CDR2 SYDVKM.